These 4 T cell receptor beta chains originate from one sample sequenced in a study of T cell repertoires in aging, cancer and after chemotherapy. A mixed TRB-A/B primer pool amplified rearranged TRB by multiplex touch-down PCR. Via MiXCR, TCRdb re-called the multiplex PCR reads, giving one row per CDR3 protein. The profile shows 7,500 to 8,500 distinct CDR3 sequences, around 32% of them singletons. The template was genomic DNA from peripheral blood, not RNA. The sample consisted of blood. The receptor set was obtained from a human donor in good health.

By sample share, this clonotype is medium-sized (0.01 to 0.1%). The rearrangement links TRBV5-5 to TRBJ2-7; 8 bases map to TRBD2. V dropped 0 bases and J dropped 5; count of bases not matched to a gene: 4. Per the germline V gene, CDR1 is SGHKS and CDR2 is YYEKEE (reference sequence). This CDR3 region has 14 residues. CDR3 DNA sequence: TGTGCCAGCAGCTTGGCGGGGGGGTCCAACGAGCAGTACTTC. Translating it yields CASSLAGGSNEQYF.

This clonotype appeared a few times. The chain is built from TRBV28 and TRBJ2-3, with TRBD2 matching 8 bases. Germline CDR1 reads MDHEN; CDR2 reads SYDVKM. The CDR3 length is 16 residues. With 6 bases clipped from V and 5 bases from J, the junction kept 13 bases outside the gene matches. CDR3 in amino acids: CASSLPGGGRLDTQYF. As DNA, the CDR3 is TGTGCCAGCAGCCTCCCGGGCGGGGGGCGTCTAGATACGCAGTATTTT.

J is TRBJ2-1 and V is TRBV15, with D uncertain. The CDR3 is made up of 16 amino acids. Trimming took 0 bases from V and 8 from J, leaving 17 bases between them. Germline CDR1 reads LNHNV; CDR2 reads YYDKDF (reference sequence). CDR3 DNA sequence: TGTGCCACCAGCAGAGATTCTCCGCCCGCCGCGGATGAGCAGTTCTTC. Encoded protein: CATSRDSPPAADEQFF. Combining the CDR3 with reference TRBV15 and TRBJ2-1 gives the whole variable domain DAMVIQNPRYQVTQFGKPVTLSCSQTLNHNVMYWYQQKSSQAPKLLFHYYDKDFNNEADTPDNFQSRRPNTSFCFLDIRSPGLGDTAMYLCATSRDSPPAADEQFFGPGTRLTVL.

V gene TRBV19 combines with J gene TRBJ1-5, with D tentatively TRBD1 (6 bases). Trimming left V 7 bases short and J 6 bases short, with 19 bases between. From germline, CDR1 is LNHDA and CDR2 SQIVND (reference sequence). The CDR3 totals 15 residues. Written as DNA, the CDR3 is TGTGCCAGTACCCAGTGGGGGGCTGGTAGTCAGCCCCAGCATTTT. Amino acid sequence: CASTQWGAGSQPQHF.